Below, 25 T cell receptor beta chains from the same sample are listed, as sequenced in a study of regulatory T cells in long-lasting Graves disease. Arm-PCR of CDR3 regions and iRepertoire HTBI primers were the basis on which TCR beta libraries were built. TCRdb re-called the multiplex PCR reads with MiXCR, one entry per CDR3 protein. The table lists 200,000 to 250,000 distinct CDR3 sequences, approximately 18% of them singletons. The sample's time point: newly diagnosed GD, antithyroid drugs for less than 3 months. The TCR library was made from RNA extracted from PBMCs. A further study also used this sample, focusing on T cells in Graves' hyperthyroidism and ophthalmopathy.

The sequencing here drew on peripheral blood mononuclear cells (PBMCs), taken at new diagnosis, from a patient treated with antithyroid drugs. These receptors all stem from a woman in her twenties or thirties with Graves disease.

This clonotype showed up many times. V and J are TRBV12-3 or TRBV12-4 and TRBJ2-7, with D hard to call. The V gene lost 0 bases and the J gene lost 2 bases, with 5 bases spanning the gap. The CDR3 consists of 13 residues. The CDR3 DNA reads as TGTGCCAGCAGTTTAGCGGGTCCCTACGAGCAGTACTTC. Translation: CASSLAGPYEQYF.

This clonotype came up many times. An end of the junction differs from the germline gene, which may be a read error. The CDR3 DNA is TGCGCCAGCAGCCTCGGTGAGGGGGGGTGGAACTTC. Translation: CASSLGEGGWNF. This chain connects TRBV5-1 to TRBJ2-7, with D tentatively TRBD2 (7 bases). The CDR3 is 12 amino acids. CDR1 is SGHRS and CDR2 is YFSETQ in the germline V gene. Using reference TRBV5-1 and TRBJ2-7 for the parts outside the CDR3, the full variable domain is KAGVTQTPRYLIKTRGQQVTLSCSPISGHRSVSWYQQTPGQGLQFLFEYFSETQRNKGNFPGRFSGRQFSNSRSEMNVSTLELGDSALYLCASSLGEGGWNFGPGTRLTVT.

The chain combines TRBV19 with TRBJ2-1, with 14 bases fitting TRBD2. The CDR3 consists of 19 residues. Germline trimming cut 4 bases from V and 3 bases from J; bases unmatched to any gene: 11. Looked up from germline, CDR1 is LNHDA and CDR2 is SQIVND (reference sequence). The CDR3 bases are TGTGCCAGTAGTACTTCGACTAGCGGGGGGGCCTCTTACTACAATGAGCAGTTCTTC. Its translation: CASSTSTSGGASYYNEQFF.

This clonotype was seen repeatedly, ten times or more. DNA of the CDR3: TGCGCCAGCAGCCAAGTGGGGCGGGGGGGGACCAATGAGCAGTTCTTC. It codes for CASSQVGRGGTNEQFF. The chain couples TRBV4-1 to TRBJ2-1; 9 nucleotides match TRBD2. Trimming took 1 base from V and 6 from J; bases not matched to a gene: 7. The germline gives CDR1 MGHRA, CDR2 YSYEKL. This CDR3 spans 16 amino acids.

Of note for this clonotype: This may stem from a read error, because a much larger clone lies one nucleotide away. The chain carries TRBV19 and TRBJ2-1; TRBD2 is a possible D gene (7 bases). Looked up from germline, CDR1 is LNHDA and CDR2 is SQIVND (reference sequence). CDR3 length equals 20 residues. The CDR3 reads CASSKTSYRESGGTYNEQLF. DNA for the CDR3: TGTGCCAGTAGTAAGACATCCTACAGGGAATCGGGAGGCACCTACAATGAGCAGCTCTTC.

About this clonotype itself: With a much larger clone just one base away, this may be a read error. DNA for the CDR3: TGTGCCAGCAGTGTACGACAGAGCTCCTACAATGAGCGGTTCTTC. Its protein product is CASSVRQSSYNERFF. This chain connects TRBV6-2 or TRBV6-3 to TRBJ2-1, with D tentatively TRBD1 (5 bases). Germline V gene sequence: CDR1 MNHEY, CDR2 SVGEGT. The CDR3 has 15 residues.

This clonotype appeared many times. CDR3 loop: CASSYSGQTYEQYF. The CDR3 nucleotides read TGTGCCAGCAGCTACTCGGGACAGACCTACGAGCAGTACTTC. The chain links TRBV3-1 to TRBJ2-7, with TRBD1 identical over 7 bases. The CDR3 runs to 14 residues. The germline CDR1 and CDR2 sequences are LGHDT and YNNKEL (reference sequence). V was clipped by 5 bases and J by 2 bases; unmatched bases: 6.

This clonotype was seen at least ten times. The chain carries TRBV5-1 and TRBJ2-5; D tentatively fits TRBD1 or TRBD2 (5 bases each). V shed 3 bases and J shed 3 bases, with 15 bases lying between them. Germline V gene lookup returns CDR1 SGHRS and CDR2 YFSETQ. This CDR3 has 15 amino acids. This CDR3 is CASSSHGTPEETQYF. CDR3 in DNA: TGCGCCAGCAGCTCCCACGGGACGCCCGAAGAGACCCAGTACTTC.

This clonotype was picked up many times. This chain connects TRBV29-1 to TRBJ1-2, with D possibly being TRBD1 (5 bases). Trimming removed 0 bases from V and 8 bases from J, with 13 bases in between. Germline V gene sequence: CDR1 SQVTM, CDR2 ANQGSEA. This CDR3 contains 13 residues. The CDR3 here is CSVEEGGARGYTF. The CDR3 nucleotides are TGCAGCGTTGAAGAAGGAGGGGCGAGGGGCTACACCTTC.

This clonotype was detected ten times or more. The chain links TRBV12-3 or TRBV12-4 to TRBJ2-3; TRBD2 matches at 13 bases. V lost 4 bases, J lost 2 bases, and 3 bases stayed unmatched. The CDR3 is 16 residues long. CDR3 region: CASSSGLAGDTDTQYF. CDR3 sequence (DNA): TGTGCCAGCAGTTCCGGACTAGCGGGGGACACAGATACGCAGTATTTT.

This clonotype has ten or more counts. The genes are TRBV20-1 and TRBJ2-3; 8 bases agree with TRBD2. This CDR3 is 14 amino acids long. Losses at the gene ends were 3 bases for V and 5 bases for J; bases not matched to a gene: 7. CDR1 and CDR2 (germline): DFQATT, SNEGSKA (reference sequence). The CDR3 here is CSAREAGVGDTQYF. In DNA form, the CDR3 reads TGCAGTGCTAGGGAAGCGGGAGTGGGAGATACGCAGTATTTT.

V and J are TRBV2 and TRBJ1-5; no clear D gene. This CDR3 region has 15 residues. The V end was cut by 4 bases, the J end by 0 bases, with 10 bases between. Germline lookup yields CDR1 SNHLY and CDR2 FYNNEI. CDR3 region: CASSAATASNQPQHF. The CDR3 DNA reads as TGTGCCAGCAGTGCGGCGACGGCTAGCAATCAGCCCCAGCATTTT.

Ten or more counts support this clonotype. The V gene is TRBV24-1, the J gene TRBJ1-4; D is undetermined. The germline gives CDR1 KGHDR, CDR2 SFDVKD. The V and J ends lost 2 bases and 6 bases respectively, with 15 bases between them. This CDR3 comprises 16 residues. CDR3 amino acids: CATSDYYNWAHEKLFF. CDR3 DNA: TGTGCCACCAGTGATTATTACAACTGGGCCCATGAAAAACTGTTTTTT.

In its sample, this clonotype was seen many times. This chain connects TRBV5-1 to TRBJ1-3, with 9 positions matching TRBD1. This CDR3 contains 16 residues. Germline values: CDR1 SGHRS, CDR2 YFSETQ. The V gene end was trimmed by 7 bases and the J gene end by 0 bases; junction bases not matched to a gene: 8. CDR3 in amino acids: CASGTGSPLSGNTIYF. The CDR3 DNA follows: TGCGCCAGCGGGACAGGGTCCCCTCTCTCTGGAAACACCATATATTTT. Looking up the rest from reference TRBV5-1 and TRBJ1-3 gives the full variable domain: KAGVTQTPRYLIKTRGQQVTLSCSPISGHRSVSWYQQTPGQGLQFLFEYFSETQRNKGNFPGRFSGRQFSNSRSEMNVSTLELGDSALYLCASGTGSPLSGNTIYFGEGSWLTVV.

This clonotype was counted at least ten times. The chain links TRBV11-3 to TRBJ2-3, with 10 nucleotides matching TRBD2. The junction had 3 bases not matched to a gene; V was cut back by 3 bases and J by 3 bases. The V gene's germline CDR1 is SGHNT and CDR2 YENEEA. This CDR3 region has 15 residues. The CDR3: CASSLLAGDTDTQYF. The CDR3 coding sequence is TGTGCCAGCAGCTTGCTAGCGGGGGATACAGATACGCAGTATTTT. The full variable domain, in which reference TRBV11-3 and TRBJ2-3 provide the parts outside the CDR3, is EAGVVQSPRYKIIEKKQPVAFWCNPISGHNTLYWYLQNLGQGPELLIRYENEEAVDDSQLPKDRFSAERLKGVDSTLKIQPAELGDSAVYLCASSLLAGDTDTQYFGPGTRLTVL.

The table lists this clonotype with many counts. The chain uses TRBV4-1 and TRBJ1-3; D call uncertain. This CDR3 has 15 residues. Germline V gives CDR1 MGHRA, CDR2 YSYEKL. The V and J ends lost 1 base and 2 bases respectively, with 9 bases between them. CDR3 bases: TGCGCCAGCAGCCAAGGGCCAGACGCTGGAAACACCATATATTTT. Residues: CASSQGPDAGNTIYF.

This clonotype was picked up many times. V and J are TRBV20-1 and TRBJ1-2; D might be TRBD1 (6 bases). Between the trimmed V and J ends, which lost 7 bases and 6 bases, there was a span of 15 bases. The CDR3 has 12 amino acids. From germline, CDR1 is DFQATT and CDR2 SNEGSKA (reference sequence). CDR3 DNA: TGCAGTGGACAAGGGGGGGAAGATGGCTACACCTTC. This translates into CSGQGGEDGYTF.

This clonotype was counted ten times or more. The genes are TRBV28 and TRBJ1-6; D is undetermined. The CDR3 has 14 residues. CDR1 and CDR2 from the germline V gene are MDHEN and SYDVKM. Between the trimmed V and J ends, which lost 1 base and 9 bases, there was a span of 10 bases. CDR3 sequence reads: CASSLFNRGSPLHF. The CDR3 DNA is TGTGCCAGCAGTTTATTCAATCGGGGTTCACCCCTCCACTTT.

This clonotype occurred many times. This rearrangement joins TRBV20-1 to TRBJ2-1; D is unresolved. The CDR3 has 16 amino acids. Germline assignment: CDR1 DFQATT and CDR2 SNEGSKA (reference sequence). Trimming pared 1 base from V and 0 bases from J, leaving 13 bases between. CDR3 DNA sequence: TGCAGTGCTAGAGGCGGAGCCCTCTACTCCTACAATGAGCAGTTCTTC. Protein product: CSARGGALYSYNEQFF.

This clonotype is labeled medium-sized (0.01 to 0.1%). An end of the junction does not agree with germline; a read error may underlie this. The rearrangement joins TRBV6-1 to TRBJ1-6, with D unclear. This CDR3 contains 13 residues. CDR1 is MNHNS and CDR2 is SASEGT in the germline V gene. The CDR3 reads CASAGLYNSPLHF. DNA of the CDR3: TGCGCCAGCGCCGGACTGTATAATTCACCCCTCCACTTT.

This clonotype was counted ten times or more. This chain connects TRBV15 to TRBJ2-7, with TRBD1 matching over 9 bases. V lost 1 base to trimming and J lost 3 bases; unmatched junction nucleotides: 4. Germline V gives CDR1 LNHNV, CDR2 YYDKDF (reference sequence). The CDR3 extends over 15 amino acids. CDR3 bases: TGTGCCACCAGCAGAGGGGGACAGGGCATCTACGAGCAGTACTTC. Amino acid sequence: CATSRGGQGIYEQYF.

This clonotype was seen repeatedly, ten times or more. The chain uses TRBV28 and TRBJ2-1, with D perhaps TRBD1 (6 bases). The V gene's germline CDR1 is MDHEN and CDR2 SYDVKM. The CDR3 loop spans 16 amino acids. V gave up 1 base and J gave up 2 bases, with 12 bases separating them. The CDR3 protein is CASSLYRTEAYNEQFF. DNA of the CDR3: TGTGCCAGCAGTTTATATAGGACAGAAGCCTACAATGAGCAGTTCTTC. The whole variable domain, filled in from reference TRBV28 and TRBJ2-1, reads DVKVTQSSRYLVKRTGEKVFLECVQDMDHENMFWYRQDPGLGLRLIYFSYDVKMKEKGDIPEGYSVSREKKERFSLILESASTNQTSMYLCASSLYRTEAYNEQFFGPGTRLTVL.

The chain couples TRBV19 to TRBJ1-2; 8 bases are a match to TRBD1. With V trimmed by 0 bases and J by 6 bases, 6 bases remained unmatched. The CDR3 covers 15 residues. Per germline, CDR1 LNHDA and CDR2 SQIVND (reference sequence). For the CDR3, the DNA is TGTGCCAGTAGTATAGAGATTCGGACAGGGAATGGCTACACCTTC. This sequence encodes CASSIEIRTGNGYTF.

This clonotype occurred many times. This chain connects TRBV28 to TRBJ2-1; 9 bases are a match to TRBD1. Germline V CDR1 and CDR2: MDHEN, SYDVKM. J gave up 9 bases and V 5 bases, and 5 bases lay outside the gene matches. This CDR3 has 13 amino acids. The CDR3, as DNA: TGTGCCAGCAGTCCAAGGACAGGGGTTGAGCAGTTCTTC. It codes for CASSPRTGVEQFF.

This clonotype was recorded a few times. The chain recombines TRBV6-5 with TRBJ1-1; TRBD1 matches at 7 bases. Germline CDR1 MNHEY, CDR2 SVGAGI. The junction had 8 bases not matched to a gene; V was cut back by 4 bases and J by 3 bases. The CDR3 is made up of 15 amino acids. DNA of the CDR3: TGTGCCAGCAGTTTACTCTCAGGGGGAGACACTGAAGCTTTCTTT. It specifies CASSLLSGGDTEAFF.